The clone carrying this TCR beta chain was detected a few times. Assay used: immunoSEQ multiplex PCR; TCRdb lists only in-frame clones, some missing. The sample includes approximately 210,000 clones, 65% to 90% seen only once; the top ten take around 9.3%. The CDR3 is 17 residues long. CDR1 SGHTA and CDR2 FQGNSA come from the germline V gene. V was pared by 3 bases and J by 5 bases, with 19 bases between. This specimen comes from a study of blood T cell repertoires in COVID-19. The V and J genes are TRBV7-2 and TRBJ1-4; perhaps TRBD1 as D (6 bases). The source is a woman aged 50 to 60 with acute COVID-19. Sequencing used PBMCs or T cells enriched from blood (not recorded which). The DNA for the CDR3 is TGTGCCAGCAGCTTTTCTCCCGAGGACAGTGGGAATGAAAAACTGTTTTTT. Residues: CASSFSPEDSGNEKLFF.